This is a list of T cell receptor beta chains from one sample in a study of monozygotic twins with cystic fibrosis. Using immunoSEQ multiplex PCR, the repertoire was profiled, and TCRdb retains in-frame clones only, with some absent. The sample lists around 30,000 clones; just under 85% were seen once. The sequenced sample was blood. All receptors derive from a girl aged 2-15 years with cystic fibrosis. The CDR3 runs from the conserved cysteine through the conserved F or W. D genes are given only for firm matches. Not all rows give a size; the values are once, few, many and, for expanded clones, a class.

-	TRBV5-1	TRBJ2-2	-	CASIEAANTGELFF	TGCGCCAGCATAGAAGCGGCGAACACCGGGGAGCTGTTTTTT
-	TRBV5-1	TRBJ1-1	-	CASSLLPGRNTEAFF	TGCGCCAGCAGCTTGCTCCCCGGTCGGAACACTGAAGCTTTCTTT
-	TRBV11-2	TRBJ2-7	-	CASSNHGRSPHEQYF	TGTGCCAGCAGCAACCACGGACGGAGTCCCCACGAGCAGTACTTC
-	TRBV29-1	TRBJ1-1	-	CSVGGLMNTEAFF	TGCAGCGTTGGGGGACTTATGAACACTGAAGCTTTCTTT
-	TRBV30	TRBJ2-7	-	CAWKEGGYEQYF	TGTGCCTGGAAGGAGGGGGGCTACGAGCAGTACTTC
-	TRBV19	TRBJ1-1	once	CASSIRDGTEAFF	TGTGCCAGTAGTATTCGTGACGGAACTGAAGCTTTCTTT
-	TRBV5-1	TRBJ2-5	-	CASSSGQLSQETQYF	TGCGCCAGCAGCTCCGGACAGTTATCACAAGAGACCCAGTACTTC
TRBD1	TRBV28	TRBJ1-2	-	CASSGARTGGFSYTF	TGTGCCAGCAGTGGAGCGCGGACAGGGGGCTTTAGCTACACCTTC
-	TRBV5-4	TRBJ2-2	-	CASSPDPPKNTGELFF	TGTGCCAGCAGCCCCGACCCACCAAAAAACACCGGGGAGCTGTTTTTT
-	TRBV5-4	TRBJ1-1	-	CASSLEVGILEAFF	TGTGCCAGCAGCTTGGAGGTCGGAATCCTTGAAGCTTTCTTT
-	TRBV6-5	TRBJ2-4	-	CASLSDKNIQYF	TGTGCCAGCCTATCCGACAAAAACATTCAGTACTTC
-	TRBV30	TRBJ1-2	-	CAWNALHRYTF	TGTGCCTGGAACGCATTACATCGCTACACCTTC
-	TRBV5-1	TRBJ2-7	-	CASSSDSYEQYF	TGCGCCAGCAGCTCGGACTCCTACGAGCAGTACTTC
TRBD1	TRBV5-1	TRBJ1-2	-	CASSPGQERYGYTF	TGCGCCAGCAGCCCGGGACAGGAGAGGTATGGCTACACCTTC
-	TRBV29-1	TRBJ1-2	-	CSVEGLTRNGYTF	TGCAGCGTTGAAGGCCTGACACGGAATGGCTACACCTTC
TRBD2	TRBV2	TRBJ2-2	-	CASRVTSGDTGELFF	TGTGCCAGCAGAGTGACTAGCGGGGACACCGGGGAGCTGTTTTTT
-	TRBV5-6	TRBJ1-5	-	CASSRYNQPQHF	TGTGCCAGCAGCCGTTACAATCAGCCCCAGCATTTT
-	TRBV4-1	TRBJ2-3	-	CASSQGKTSTDTQYF	TGCGCCAGCAGCCAAGGGAAAACTAGCACAGATACGCAGTATTTT
-	TRBV10-1	TRBJ2-1	-	CASSESIDYNEQFF	TGCGCCAGCAGTGAGTCTATAGACTACAATGAGCAGTTCTTC
-	TRBV5-1	TRBJ1-3	-	CASSLGSTNGNTIYF	TGCGCCAGCAGCTTGGGGTCGACGAATGGAAACACCATATATTTT
-	TRBV10-1	TRBJ2-5	-	CASSLGTPRETQYF	TGCGCCAGCAGCCTAGGGACCCCTCGGGAGACCCAGTACTTC
TRBD1	TRBV19	TRBJ2-7	-	CASSIKWDSTYEQYF	TGTGCCAGTAGTATAAAGTGGGACAGCACCTACGAGCAGTACTTC
-	TRBV5-8	TRBJ1-4	-	CASSIYIPTNEKLFF	TGTGCCAGCAGCATATACATCCCAACTAATGAAAAACTGTTTTTT
TRBD1	TRBV6-5	TRBJ1-4	-	CASSYGTGGYEKLFF	TGTGCCAGCAGTTACGGGACAGGGGGCTATGAAAAACTGTTTTTT
TRBD2	TRBV4-2	TRBJ2-7	once	CASSHNPGLADYPYEQYF	TGTGCCAGCAGCCATAACCCGGGACTAGCGGACTACCCCTACGAGCAGTACTTC
-	TRBV11-2	TRBJ1-2	-	CASSLFLQSHGYTF	TGTGCCAGCAGCTTATTTTTACAGTCGCATGGCTACACCTTC
-	TRBV28	TRBJ2-7	-	CASAVVRSGAYEQYF	TGTGCCAGCGCCGTCGTTAGGTCAGGTGCCTACGAGCAGTACTTC
-	TRBV6-5	TRBJ1-2	once	CASSYGEYAYGYTF	TGTGCCAGCAGTTACGGGGAGTATGCTTATGGCTACACCTTC
-	TRBV7-9	TRBJ1-1	once	CASSLQTNTEAFF	TGTGCCAGCAGCCTCCAGACGAACACTGAAGCTTTCTTT
-	TRBV2	TRBJ1-2	-	CASQGGGYTF	TGTGCCAGCCAGGGAGGAGGCTACACCTTC
-	TRBV4-1	TRBJ2-7	-	CASSQGDGEQYF	TGTGCCAGCAGCCAAGGCGACGGAGAGCAGTACTTC
TRBD1	TRBV28	TRBJ1-5	few	CASSQPQGARQPQHF	TGTGCCAGCAGTCAACCCCAGGGGGCCCGGCAGCCCCAGCATTTT
TRBD2	TRBV28	TRBJ2-7	-	CASTPGGLAGDEQYF	TGTGCCAGCACCCCGGGGGGACTAGCGGGAGACGAGCAGTACTTC
-	TRBV6-4	TRBJ1-2	-	CASSPSSGWANYGYTF	TGTGCCAGCAGCCCCTCTTCGGGGTGGGCTAACTATGGCTACACCTTC
-	TRBV4-1	TRBJ2-3	-	CASSEDGEVTFSTDTQYF	TGCGCCAGCAGCGAAGACGGGGAGGTCACCTTTAGCACAGATACGCAGTATTTT
-	TRBV7-8	TRBJ1-4	-	CASSSLDWDYEKLFF	TGTGCCAGCAGCTCCCTGGACTGGGATTATGAAAAACTGTTTTTT
-	TRBV6-1	TRBJ2-7	-	CASRLRGSSYEQYF	TGTGCCAGCAGACTACGGGGGAGCTCCTACGAGCAGTACTTC
TRBD2	TRBV4-2	TRBJ2-3	-	CASSLTSGASDTQYF	TGTGCCAGCAGCCTAACTAGCGGTGCGTCAGATACGCAGTATTTT
-	TRBV28	TRBJ1-2	few	CASSLKQGYGYTF	TGTGCCAGCAGCTTGAAACAGGGCTATGGCTACACCTTC
TRBD2	TRBV9	TRBJ2-7	-	CASSDRLAGDGEQYF	TGTGCCAGCAGCGACCGACTAGCGGGAGATGGGGAGCAGTACTTC
TRBD2	TRBV19	TRBJ2-5	few	CAAGLAGKTQYF	TGTGCCGCAGGACTAGCGGGGAAGACCCAGTACTTC
TRBD1	TRBV25-1	TRBJ1-1	-	CASRGLNRGDTEAFF	TGTGCCAGCAGGGGGTTGAACAGGGGCGACACTGAAGCTTTCTTT
TRBD2	TRBV11-2	TRBJ2-1	-	CASSTTSGAFHEQFF	TGTGCCAGCAGCACGACTAGCGGAGCTTTCCATGAGCAGTTCTTC
-	TRBV21-1	TRBJ2-3	-	CASSTDFSPRTSTDTQYF	TGTGCCAGCAGCACCGACTTTTCCCCTCGCACTAGCACAGATACGCAGTATTTT
-	TRBV27	TRBJ2-7	-	CASHQVGASDYEQYF	TGTGCCAGCCATCAAGTTGGGGCTAGCGACTACGAGCAGTACTTC
-	TRBV30	TRBJ1-1	once	CAWSVQGRTEAFF	TGTGCCTGGAGTGTTCAGGGTAGGACTGAAGCTTTCTTT
-	TRBV2	TRBJ2-5	-	CASSVLDDPRRGETQYF	TGTGCCAGCAGTGTGTTGGACGACCCCCGGAGAGGGGAGACCCAGTACTTC
TRBD2	TRBV7-2	TRBJ2-1	-	CASSSILGLAGVSEQFF	TGTGCCAGCAGCTCGATATTGGGACTAGCGGGAGTTAGTGAGCAGTTCTTC
-	TRBV6-4	TRBJ2-2	few	CASTSGEHTGELFF	TGTGCCAGCACCTCAGGGGAGCACACCGGGGAGCTGTTTTTT
-	TRBV5-1	TRBJ1-3	once	CASSPTGDSGNTIYF	TGCGCCAGCAGCCCGACGGGGGACTCTGGAAACACCATATATTTT
TRBD1	TRBV11-2	TRBJ1-3	few	CASSTIQGASGNTIYF	TGTGCCAGCAGCACGATACAGGGGGCATCTGGAAACACCATATATTTT
-	TRBV18	TRBJ1-4	-	CASSRGNGEKLFF	TGTGCCAGCTCACGGGGGAATGGTGAAAAACTGTTTTTT